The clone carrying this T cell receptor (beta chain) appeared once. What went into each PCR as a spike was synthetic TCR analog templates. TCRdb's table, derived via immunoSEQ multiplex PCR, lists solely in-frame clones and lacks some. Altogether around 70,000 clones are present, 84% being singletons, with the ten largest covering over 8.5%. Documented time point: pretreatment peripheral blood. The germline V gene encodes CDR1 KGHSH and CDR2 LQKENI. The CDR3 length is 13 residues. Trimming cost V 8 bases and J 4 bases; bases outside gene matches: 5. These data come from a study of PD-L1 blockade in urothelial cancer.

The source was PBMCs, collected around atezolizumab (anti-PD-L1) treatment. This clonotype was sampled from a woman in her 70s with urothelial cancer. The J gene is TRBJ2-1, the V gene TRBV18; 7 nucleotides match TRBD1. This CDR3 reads CASTGQSYNEQFF. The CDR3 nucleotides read TGTGCCAGCACGGGACAGTCATACAATGAGCAGTTCTTC.